This TCR beta chain was profiled in a study of blood T cell repertoires in COVID-19. Across the whole study: Italy, Spain and the United States were the sources of the convalescent and acute COVID-19 samples. PBMCs, B-cell-depleted T cells, or T cells provided the cDNA or gDNA that made up the material.

The length of the CDR3 is 15 residues. Patients from Seattle were sampled longitudinally, starting during active infection. As originally analysed: The authors estimated nucleated cell counts from reference gene primer amplification. Clones were read by immunoSEQ multiplex PCR, and TCRdb kept only the in-frame ones, dropping some. D and trimming were read from the DNA, whereas the V and J calls and clone size are those reported in that table. Found here are over 150,000 clones, about 80% of them singletons; the top ten hold roughly an eighth. Sequenced input: peripheral blood. This sequence originates from a woman aged 55-69 years with COVID-19, enrolled during active disease. The rearrangement links TRBV21-1 to TRBJ2-1; the listed D gene, TRBD1, was not tested against the DNA. TRBV21-1 is recorded as a pseudogene. The CDR3 coding sequence is TGTGCCAGCAGCAAATCTAACAGGGACCAGGGGGAGCAGTTCTTC. This translates into CASSKSNRDQGEQFF.